A selection of T cell receptor beta chains follows, all from one sample in a study of blood T cell repertoires in COVID-19. TCRdb's table, derived via immunoSEQ multiplex PCR, lists solely in-frame clones and lacks some. The top ten hold around 6% of the sample, which has 300,000 to 350,000 clones, 85% to 90% seen once. Sample: peripheral blood. The receptors here all came from a woman between 45 and 65 years old with COVID-19, enrolled during active disease. CDR3s include the opening cysteine and the closing phenylalanine or tryptophan. The D gene is left open where the match is weak. Clone size is given for some rows only: seen once, a few or many times, or a class if the clone is expanded.

>14|TRBD1|TRBJ2-3|-|TRBV11-2
TGTGCCAGCAGCCAATGGACAGGGGCAGATACGCAGTATTTT
CASSQWTGADTQYF
>12|-|TRBJ2-1|-|TRBV12-3/TRBV12-4
TGTGCCAGCAGTCAACAGGGATTTGAGCAGTTCTTC
CASSQQGFEQFF
>15|-|TRBJ1-2|-|TRBV30
TGTGCCTGGATTACCGTCCGACGGGGTAATAGTGGCTACACCTTC
CAWITVRRGNSGYTF
>16|TRBD1|TRBJ2-1|-|TRBV18
TGTGCCAGCTCACTGTACAGGGGGACGGTCATAAATGAGCAGTTCTTC
CASSLYRGTVINEQFF
>15|-|TRBJ1-2|-|TRBV6-1
TGTGCCAGCAGTGACAGGGCGGGGATCGTAGGTGGCTACACCTTC
CASSDRAGIVGGYTF
>15|-|TRBJ1-2|-|TRBV5-1
TGCGCCAGCAGCTTGGTGGTGGGGGCAGGGAATGGCTACACCTTC
CASSLVVGAGNGYTF
>16|TRBD2|TRBJ2-1|-|TRBV4-2
TGTGCCAGCAGCCAGGCCGGGGAGGGCCCTACGGCTGAGCAGTTCTTC
CASSQAGEGPTAEQFF
>16|TRBD1|TRBJ1-1|-|TRBV4-1
TGCGCCAGCAGCCAAGCGTCCACAGGGGGCGGAACTGAAGCTTTCTTT
CASSQASTGGGTEAFF
>15|TRBD2|TRBJ2-7|once|TRBV5-1
TGCGCCAGCAAAAGAGGGGCGGGAGGGTTTTACGAGCAGTACTTC
CASKRGAGGFYEQYF
>14|TRBD2|TRBJ2-1|once|TRBV6-5
TGTGCCAGCAGGAGCGGGAGGGCCCATAATGAGCAGTTCTTC
CASRSGRAHNEQFF
>15|TRBD1|TRBJ2-2|-|TRBV7-9
TGTGCCAGCAGCCCCGGGACAGTAAACACCGGGGAGCTGTTTTTT
CASSPGTVNTGELFF
>15|-|TRBJ1-2|-|TRBV5-1
TGCGCCAGCAGCTTGGCCCGGTTAACTATAGACGGCTACACCTTC
CASSLARLTIDGYTF
>14|TRBD1|TRBJ1-6|-|TRBV5-1
TGCGCCAGCGCGTCGACAGGGAATAATTCACCCCTCCACTTT
CASASTGNNSPLHF
>14|TRBD2|TRBJ2-7|-|TRBV30
TGTGCCTGGGAACGGACTAGCGGGAGTGGGGAGCAGTACTTC
CAWERTSGSGEQYF
>14|-|TRBJ2-1|-|TRBV24-1
TGTGCCACCAGTGATTTGTCTAGTCCAAATGAGCAGTTCTTC
CATSDLSSPNEQFF
>16|TRBD2|TRBJ2-1|-|TRBV28
TGTGCCAGCAGTATACAGGGACTAGCGGAAAACAATGAGCAGTTCTTC
CASSIQGLAENNEQFF
>16|-|TRBJ2-4|-|TRBV5-8
TGTGCCAGCAGCCTCGGAGGCTTCGTAGCCAAAAACATTCAGTACTTC
CASSLGGFVAKNIQYF
>14|-|TRBJ1-2|-|TRBV3-1/TRBV3-2
TGTGCCAGCAGCCAAGAAAAGGGGGTCTATGGCTACACCTTC
CASSQEKGVYGYTF
>15|-|TRBJ2-2|-|TRBV5-1
TGCGCCAGCAGCTTGGACAGGGCGAACACCGGGGAGCTGTTTTTT
CASSLDRANTGELFF
>12|-|TRBJ2-7|-|TRBV23-1
TGCGCCAGCCCGGGGTACTCCTACGAGCAGTACTTC
CASPGYSYEQYF
>12|-|TRBJ2-5|-|TRBV29-1
TGCAGCGTTGAAGAAGCGCAAGAGACCCAGTACTTC
CSVEEAQETQYF
>15|TRBD1|TRBJ2-1|-|TRBV30
TGTGCCTGTTCGCCGGGACAGGGTTCCTACAATGAGCAGTTCTTC
CACSPGQGSYNEQFF
>15|TRBD1|TRBJ1-1|-|TRBV6-5
TGTGCCAGCAGTTACTCACAGGGGGGGGGCACTGAAGCTTTCTTT
CASSYSQGGGTEAFF
>13|-|TRBJ2-5|-|TRBV24-1
TGTGCCACCAGTGTGTCCAGGGGAGAGACCCAGTACTTC
CATSVSRGETQYF
>17|-|TRBJ1-2|-|TRBV7-2
TGTGCCAGCAGCTTCTCCCCCCCCGCGGCGGAGGTGGATGGCTACACCTTC
CASSFSPPAAEVDGYTF
>15|-|TRBJ2-1|-|TRBV14
TGTGCCAGCAGCCAGCGACCCGGCGTAGGGGATGAGCAGTTCTTC
CASSQRPGVGDEQFF
>15|TRBD2|TRBJ2-7|-|TRBV5-1
TGCGCCAGCAGCGCGGGACTAGCGGGGTCCTACGAGCAGTACTTC
CASSAGLAGSYEQYF
>15|-|TRBJ1-5|-|TRBV6-5
TGTGCCAGCAAGACAGTTCGAGATAGCAATCAGCCCCAGCATTTT
CASKTVRDSNQPQHF
>15|TRBD1|TRBJ1-1|-|TRBV5-6
TGTGCCAGCAGAGAGGACAGGGGGCATCAGAATGAAGCTTTCTTT
CASREDRGHQNEAFF
>12|-|TRBJ1-2|few|TRBV6-6
TGTGCCAGCAGTTACGAGACAGGCGGCTACACCTTC
CASSYETGGYTF
>14|-|TRBJ1-5|-|TRBV20-1
TGCAGTGCTAGTCCCAGGGGCAAAAATCAGCCCCAGCATTTT
CSASPRGKNQPQHF
>12|TRBD1|TRBJ2-2|-|TRBV29-1
TGCAGCGGGACAGGGAACACCGGGGAGCTGTTTTTT
CSGTGNTGELFF
>16|TRBD2|TRBJ2-7|-|TRBV10-2
TGCGCCAGCAGTGACTATGGGACTAGCGGATTCTACGAGCAGTACTTC
CASSDYGTSGFYEQYF
>14|TRBD1|TRBJ1-1|-|TRBV24-1
TGTGCCACCAGTGATCCCACCGGGACAGGGATGACTTTCTTT
CATSDPTGTGMTFF
>13|-|TRBJ1-1|-|TRBV13
TGTGCCAGCAGCTTAAACATGAACACTGAAGCTTTCTTT
CASSLNMNTEAFF
>10|-|TRBJ1-1|-|TRBV19
TGTGCCAGTACAGGCCCTGAAGCTTTCTTT
CASTGPEAFF
>14|-|TRBJ1-1|-|TRBV30
TGTGCCTGGAGTGGAGACAGCTGGGCCACTGAAGCTTTCTTT
CAWSGDSWATEAFF
>15|-|TRBJ2-2|few|TRBV5-4
TGTGCCAGCAGCTCCGGACAGTTAAACACCGGGGAGCTGTTTTTT
CASSSGQLNTGELFF
>15|-|TRBJ1-5|few|TRBV6-6
TGTGCCAGCAGCACGACAGTGGGGAGCAATCAGCCCCAGCATTTT
CASSTTVGSNQPQHF
>16|-|TRBJ1-6|-|TRBV11-2
TGTGCCAGCAGCGCGGGGGGGGTCCCCTATAATTCACCCCTCCACTTT
CASSAGGVPYNSPLHF
>17|TRBD1|TRBJ1-5|-|TRBV4-1
TGCGCCAGCAGCCAAGTTGAGACAGGGGTTAGCAATCAGCCCCAGCATTTT
CASSQVETGVSNQPQHF
>16|TRBD1|TRBJ2-1|-|TRBV29-1
TGCAGCGTTGATGACGACAGGACAGGGATATACAATGAGCAGTTCTTC
CSVDDDRTGIYNEQFF
>17|-|TRBJ1-3|-|TRBV5-4
TGTGCCAGCAGCTTGGCTCTCCGGGGGAAATCTGGAAACACCATATATTTT
CASSLALRGKSGNTIYF
>16|-|TRBJ1-5|few|TRBV19
TGTGCCAGTAGTATAGTCGCGGCAGGGGGCAATCAGCCCCAGCATTTT
CASSIVAAGGNQPQHF
>16|TRBD2|TRBJ2-3|-|TRBV11-3
TGTGCCAGCAGCCCCGGACTAGCTGTTAGCACAGATACGCAGTATTTT
CASSPGLAVSTDTQYF
>16|-|TRBJ1-3|-|TRBV21-1
TGTGCCAGCAGCAAAGGGACAGGTCGCTCTGGAAACACCATATATTTT
CASSKGTGRSGNTIYF
>14|-|TRBJ2-7|once|TRBV19
TGTGCCAGTAGTAACAGGATCAGCTCCTACGAGCAGTACTTC
CASSNRISSYEQYF
>13|-|TRBJ2-1|-|TRBV27
TGTGCCAGCAGTTTATGGCTAGACAATGAGCAGTTCTTC
CASSLWLDNEQFF
>15|TRBD1|TRBJ1-1|-|TRBV7-2
TGTGCCAGCAGCTACGCCGGACAGGGGGCGGATGAAGCTTTCTTT
CASSYAGQGADEAFF
>14|-|TRBJ2-7|-|TRBV5-6
TGTGCCAGCAGCTTGGAGCTTAGAGGTAGTGAGCAGTACTTC
CASSLELRGSEQYF
>17|TRBD2|TRBJ2-7|-|TRBV7-8
TGTGCCAGCAGCTTAGGGGGACTAGCAGGCTTTACCTACGAGCAGTACTTC
CASSLGGLAGFTYEQYF
>13|-|TRBJ1-1|-|TRBV30
TGTGCCTGGAGCGTAACAGGACCCACTGAAGCTTTCTTT
CAWSVTGPTEAFF
>16|TRBD2|TRBJ2-3|-|TRBV7-8
TGTGCCAGCAGCTTTTTGGTCGGGAGGGTAGGAGATACGCAGTATTTT
CASSFLVGRVGDTQYF
>18|-|TRBJ1-1|-|TRBV21-1
TGTGCCAGCAGCACCTGCCCACCGGGACATTTTATGAACACTGAAGCTTTCTTT
CASSTCPPGHFMNTEAFF
>13|-|TRBJ2-1|-|TRBV30
TGTGCCTGGAGTTTTGGGGGAGGCAATGAGCAGTTCTTC
CAWSFGGGNEQFF
>16|TRBD2|TRBJ2-7|-|TRBV5-1
TGCGCCAGCAGCTTGGCCTATCGCGGGAGCTCCTACGAGCAGTACTTC
CASSLAYRGSSYEQYF
>21|TRBD1|TRBJ2-7|-|TRBV28
TGTGCCAGCAGTTCTCCCGGGACAGGGAACTGGAAACCGACCAAACTCTACGAGCAGTACTTC
CASSSPGTGNWKPTKLYEQYF